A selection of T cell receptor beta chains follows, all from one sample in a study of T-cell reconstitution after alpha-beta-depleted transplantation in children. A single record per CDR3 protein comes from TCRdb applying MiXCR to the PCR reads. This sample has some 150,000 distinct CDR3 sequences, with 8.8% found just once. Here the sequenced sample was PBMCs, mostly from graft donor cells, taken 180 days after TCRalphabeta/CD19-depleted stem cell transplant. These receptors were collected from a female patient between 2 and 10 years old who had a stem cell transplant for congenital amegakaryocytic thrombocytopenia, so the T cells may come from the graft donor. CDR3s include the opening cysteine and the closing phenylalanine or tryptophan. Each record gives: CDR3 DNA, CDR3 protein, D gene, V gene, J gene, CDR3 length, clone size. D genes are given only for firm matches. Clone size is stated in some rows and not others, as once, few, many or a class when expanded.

TGTGCCACCAGTGATTCTGTGCGGGCTGACGGAAACACCATATATTTT	CATSDSVRADGNTIYF	NA	TRBV24-1	TRBJ1-3	16	many
TGCAGTGCTAGGGTCCCGGGCAGGGTGAACGGGGAGCTGTTTTTT	CSARVPGRVNGELFF	NA	TRBV20-1	TRBJ2-2	15	NA
TGTGCCAGCAGCAAGGGGACAGGGGCAGAGACCCAGTACTTC	CASSKGTGAETQYF	TRBD1	TRBV7-7	TRBJ2-5	14	many
TGCAGTGCCCGCGGACTAGCGGGAGACGAGCAGTACTTC	CSARGLAGDEQYF	TRBD2	TRBV20-1	TRBJ2-7	13	many
TGTGCCAGCTCACCTCAGGGGGCTTCGAACACCGGGGAGCTGTTTTTT	CASSPQGASNTGELFF	TRBD1	TRBV18	TRBJ2-2	16	NA
TGCAGTGCTAGAGATACCGAGACAGTCCAAGAGACCCAGTACTTC	CSARDTETVQETQYF	NA	TRBV20-1	TRBJ2-5	15	NA
TGTGCCAGCAGCTTTGAGACAGGGAGGAACTACGAGCAGTACTTC	CASSFETGRNYEQYF	NA	TRBV7-2	TRBJ2-7	15	many
TGCAGCGTTTGGAGTTGGAGAAAAAGGGGCCAAGAGACCCAGTACTTC	CSVWSWRKRGQETQYF	NA	TRBV29-1	TRBJ2-5	16	many
TGTGCCAGCAGCTTGGCGACTAGCCTACTCACAGATACGCAGTATTTT	CASSLATSLLTDTQYF	TRBD2	TRBV7-8	TRBJ2-3	16	NA
TGCAGTGCTAGAGTTTTAGCGGGGGATGAGCAGTTCTTC	CSARVLAGDEQFF	TRBD2	TRBV20-1	TRBJ2-1	13	many
TGTGCCAGCACTCCGAATGGGGGCGGGACCCAGTACTTC	CASTPNGGGTQYF	NA	TRBV7-2	TRBJ2-5	13	few
TGTGCCAGCAGTTTTTTTGACAGCCGGCACGGGGAGCTGTTTTTT	CASSFFDSRHGELFF	NA	TRBV27	TRBJ2-2	15	NA
TGTGCCAGCAGCGTAAGTTCAAGGAACTATGGCTACACCTTC	CASSVSSRNYGYTF	NA	TRBV9	TRBJ1-2	14	many
TGTGCCAGCTCTCAGGACAGAGGCAATCAGCCCCAGCATTTT	CASSQDRGNQPQHF	NA	TRBV18	TRBJ1-5	14	NA
TGCAGCGTGTGCAGGATTAATCAGCCCCAGCATTTT	CSVCRINQPQHF	NA	TRBV29-1	TRBJ1-5	12	few
TGCGCCAGCAGCCTTGAAGGGGATGGAGGGCACTTC	CASSLEGDGGHF	NA	TRBV5-1	TRBJ2-7	12	many
TGTGCCAGCTCACAAGGCACAGGGTTAAATCAGCCCCAGCATTTT	CASSQGTGLNQPQHF	NA	TRBV18	TRBJ1-5	15	many
TGTGCCAGCAGCGCCATGGGACAGGGTACCTCTGGGGCCAACGGCCTGACTTTC	CASSAMGQGTSGANGLTF	TRBD1	TRBV9	TRBJ2-6	18	NA
TGTGCCAGCAGCCCGACTTGGGCCTCGGGGTACAATGAGCAGTTCTTC	CASSPTWASGYNEQFF	NA	TRBV3-1	TRBJ2-1	16	few
TGTGCCAGCAGTCAGTCCATAGGAGGTCTCGGGACAGATACGCAGTATTTT	CASSQSIGGLGTDTQYF	NA	TRBV6-1	TRBJ2-3	17	few
TGCGCCACTTCGGGCAGCGGTGTGAACACCGGGGAGCTGTTTTTT	CATSGSGVNTGELFF	NA	TRBV10-2	TRBJ2-2	15	many
TGTGCCAGCAGTTCGGGGACTAGCGGGGGTCCAGATACGCAGTATTTT	CASSSGTSGGPDTQYF	TRBD2	TRBV27	TRBJ2-3	16	few